Shown below are 11 T cell receptor beta chains from a single sample sequenced in a study of regulatory T cells in long-lasting Graves disease. Noted time point: newly diagnosed GD, antithyroid drugs for less than 3 months. Isolated PBMC RNA provided the starting material for the TCR library. Arm-PCR of CDR3 regions with iRepertoire HTBI primers generated TCR beta libraries. MiXCR, applied by TCRdb to the multiplex PCR reads, yields one record per CDR3 protein. The table records 200,000 to 250,000 distinct CDR3 sequences, around 17% of them present only once. The sequences come from peripheral blood mononuclear cells (PBMCs), collected at new diagnosis, from a patient treated with antithyroid drugs. Source of these receptors: a female donor with Graves disease.

To note about this clonotype: Only one base separates this from a far larger clonotype, so it likely reflects a read error. The genes are TRBV11-2 and TRBJ2-5; 7 bases map to TRBD2. Near its end, the DNA agrees better with TRBJ2-1, so the J call may be wrong. The germline V gene has CDR1 SGHAT and CDR2 FQNNGV. The CDR3 consists of 15 residues. The DNA for the CDR3 is TGTGCCAGCAGCCCGAGACTAGCCGGGTGGGATGAGCAGTTCTTC. Its translation is CASSPRLAGWDEQFF.

The table lists this clonotype with many counts. The V gene is TRBV6-2 or TRBV6-3, the J gene TRBJ1-4; 8 bases match TRBD1. V gave up 5 bases and J gave up 0 bases; unmatched junction bases: 11. This CDR3 comprises 18 residues. Germline CDR1 and CDR2: MNHEY and SVGEGT. In DNA, the CDR3 is TGTGCCAGCAGTCAGGACAGGGTGCGGGATGCAACTAATGAAAAACTGTTTTTT. Protein sequence: CASSQDRVRDATNEKLFF.

This clonotype was counted many times. The chain links TRBV27 to TRBJ1-5; no firm D call. The CDR3 is made up of 15 amino acids. CDR1 and CDR2 (germline): MNHEY, SMNVEV (reference sequence). Between the trimmed V and J ends, which lost 5 bases and 0 bases, there was a span of 11 bases. The CDR3 nucleotides are TGTGCCAGCAGTCCTTTCACCTATAGCAATCAGCCCCAGCATTTT. This codes for CASSPFTYSNQPQHF.

This clonotype was counted at least ten times. The rearrangement joins TRBV30 to TRBJ1-1, with D maybe TRBD1 (5 bases). The CDR3 consists of 11 residues. The V and J ends lost 5 bases and 9 bases respectively, with 13 bases between them. Germline CDR1 reads GTSNPN; CDR2 reads SVGIG (reference sequence). The CDR3 sequence is CAWSGSVQAFF. The CDR3 DNA reads TGTGCCTGGTCAGGGTCGGTGCAAGCTTTCTTT.

This clonotype was observed at least ten times. The chain has TRBV20-1 and TRBJ2-1; a possible D gene is TRBD2 (6 bases). CDR3 size: 15 residues. V was shortened by 0 bases and J by 6 bases, with 15 bases between the two germline ends. Germline CDR1 is DFQATT and CDR2 is SNEGSKA (reference sequence). The CDR3, as DNA: TGCAGTGCTAGAGATGGGGGGACGCTCTCCAATGAGCAGTTCTTC. It codes for CSARDGGTLSNEQFF.

The sample holds many counts of this clonotype. The chain recombines TRBV20-1 with TRBJ2-5; the match to TRBD2 covers 12 bases. The V gene end was trimmed by 5 bases and the J gene end by 1 base; junction bases not matched to a gene: 2. The CDR3 has 14 residues. Germline V gene lookup returns CDR1 DFQATT and CDR2 SNEGSKA (reference sequence). The DNA of the CDR3 is TGCAGTGCTCGGACTAGCGGGACCCAAGAGACCCAGTACTTC. Translating gives CSARTSGTQETQYF.

This clonotype was detected many times. V usage is TRBV28 and J usage is TRBJ1-4; D is unresolved. Germline V CDR1 and CDR2: MDHEN, SYDVKM. Trimming pared 4 bases from V and 3 bases from J, leaving 9 bases between. CDR3 length: 14 amino acids. CDR3 coding DNA: TGTGCCAGCAGTTCGACACCTCCTAATGAAAAACTGTTTTTT. Its protein product is CASSSTPPNEKLFF.

This clonotype was seen many times. The V and J genes are TRBV3-1 and TRBJ2-1; 8 positions match TRBD2. After removal of 0 bases from V and 9 bases from J, the junction contained 10 bases not matched to a gene. The CDR3 covers 16 residues. Germline V gene sequence: CDR1 LGHDT, CDR2 YNNKEL (reference sequence). Here the CDR3 reads CASSQDVVAGNLEQFF. DNA of the CDR3: TGTGCCAGCAGCCAAGATGTGGTAGCGGGAAACCTTGAGCAGTTCTTC.

V is TRBV15 and J is TRBJ2-6, with TRBD2 matching over 8 bases. CDR1 LNHNV and CDR2 YYDKDF come from the germline V gene (reference sequence). V lost 2 bases to trimming and J lost 0 bases; unmatched junction nucleotides: 0. This CDR3 has 16 amino acids. CDR3 in amino acids: CATSRLAGSGANVLTF. Here the CDR3 DNA reads TGTGCCACCAGCAGACTAGCGGGCTCTGGGGCCAACGTCCTGACTTTC.

This clonotype was found many times. This chain connects TRBV6-1 to TRBJ1-2; TRBD1 agrees at 7 bases. Looked up from germline, CDR1 is MNHNS and CDR2 is SASEGT. The junction had 9 bases not matched to a gene; V was cut back by 7 bases and J by 4 bases. This CDR3 has 14 amino acids. CDR3 amino acids: CASIETGPFYGYTF. The CDR3 DNA follows: TGTGCCAGCATCGAGACAGGGCCTTTCTATGGCTACACCTTC.

As to this clonotype: At one boundary the junction diverges from the germline segment, which might be a read error. The chain uses TRBV5-5 and TRBJ1-1; possibly TRBD1 for D (5 bases). The CDR3 contains 15 residues. CDR1 is SGHKS, CDR2 YYEKEE, per germline (reference sequence). Here the CDR3 reads CASTLSPLGDTEAFF. The CDR3 DNA reads as TGTGCCAGCACCTTGTCCCCCCTGGGGGACACTGAAGCTTTCTTT.